This TCR beta chain comes out of a study of healthy donors' naive CD4 and CD8 T cells. General observations from the study: Negatively charged CDR3s marked CD8+ lineage; positively charged CDR3s marked CD4+ lineage.

Note on this clonotype: Its antigen is unidentified.

The CDR3 sequence is 16 residues long. Trimming stripped 1 base from V and 0 bases from J, with 10 bases between. Germline CDR1 reads MGHRA; CDR2 reads YSYEKL. Each TCR library used 500 ng of total RNA and a linear amplification protocol. TCRdb called the reads again in MiXCR, with one record for every CDR3 protein. The table records about 180,000 distinct CDR3 sequences, around 74% of them present only once. The TCR was taken from a pool of human donors in good health; the sample pools cells from several healthy donors. The chain recombines TRBV4-1 with TRBJ2-1, with D unclear. The sequenced sample was naive CD4+ and CD8+ T cells sorted from blood, pooled from several donors. CDR3: CASSQGPGSSYNEQFF. CDR3 nucleotide sequence: TGCGCCAGCAGCCAAGGGCCGGGTAGCTCCTACAATGAGCAGTTCTTC.